A selection of T cell receptor beta chains follows, all from one sample in a study of T cell changes during pregnancy in multiple sclerosis. Method: immunoSEQ multiplex PCR; TCRdb's copy keeps in-frame clones and lacks some. The top ten hold roughly 17% of the sample, which has roughly 26,000 clones, approximately 89% seen once. The specimen was CD8+ T cells from peripheral blood mononuclear cells, collected in the second trimester of pregnancy. Receptor source: a female donor with multiple sclerosis, enrolled in a pregnancy study. CDR3s include the opening cysteine and the closing phenylalanine or tryptophan. D genes are given only for firm matches. Rows give clone size only sometimes, using once, few, many, or a class for an expanded clone.

TRBV6-6,15,TRBJ2-1,NA,TRBD2,TGTGCCAGCAGCCCCGGGACTAGCAGGAACAATGAGCAGTTCTTC,CASSPGTSRNNEQFF
TRBV19,15,TRBJ2-6,NA,NA,TGTGCCATCGAAACTGAGGCGGATGGGGCCAACGTCCTGACTTTC,CAIETEADGANVLTF
TRBV5-5,14,TRBJ1-5,NA,NA,TGTGCCAGCAGCTTGTACCAAGCCAATCAGCCCCAGCATTTT,CASSLYQANQPQHF
TRBV7-8,16,TRBJ1-2,NA,TRBD1,TGTGCCAGCAGCTTACTGTCCGGCGGACAGGGCTATGGCTACACCTTC,CASSLLSGGQGYGYTF
TRBV6-5,13,TRBJ1-5,NA,NA,TGTGCCAGCAGTCCGGACAGTAATCAGCCCCAGCATTTT,CASSPDSNQPQHF
TRBV11-2,13,TRBJ2-5,NA,TRBD1,TGTGCCAGCAGCTGGACAGGGGGGGAGACCCAGTACTTC,CASSWTGGETQYF
TRBV5-6,18,TRBJ2-1,NA,TRBD2,TGTGCCAGCAGCTTGGGGTCTAACGGCGGGAGGGGCGGAAATGAGCAGTTCTTC,CASSLGSNGGRGGNEQFF
TRBV21-1,17,TRBJ2-4,NA,NA,TGTGCCAGCAGCAAAGGGGGCGCGGGGAAGGCCAAAAACATTCAGTACTTC,CASSKGGAGKAKNIQYF
TRBV4-3,15,TRBJ2-7,NA,NA,TGCGCCAGCAGCCAAGCGGAGACAGCAACCTACGAGCAGTACTTC,CASSQAETATYEQYF
TRBV28,20,TRBJ1-4,NA,TRBD1,TGTGCCAGCAGTTTATCGGGGACAGGAGGAACTTGGTGGGCAAATGAAAAACTGTTTTTT,CASSLSGTGGTWWANEKLFF
TRBV19,14,TRBJ2-1,NA,NA,TGTGCCAGTAATGAGGGAAACTCCTACAATGAGCAGTTCTTC,CASNEGNSYNEQFF
TRBV5-4,11,TRBJ2-1,NA,NA,TGTGCCAGCAGCGTTCAGAATGAGCAGTTCTTC,CASSVQNEQFF
TRBV19,12,TRBJ1-2,NA,NA,TGTGCCAGTAGTATATTGGGAGGCGGCTACACCTTC,CASSILGGGYTF
TRBV6-1,13,TRBJ2-5,NA,NA,TGTGCCAGCAGTGGAGATTCCTGGGAGACCCAGTACTTC,CASSGDSWETQYF
TRBV6-5,13,TRBJ2-2,NA,NA,TGTGCCAGCAGTTATATCGTCACCGGGGAGCTGTTTTTT,CASSYIVTGELFF
TRBV6-5,15,TRBJ2-1,NA,TRBD1,TGTGCCAGCAGCCCCCGGACAGGGTTGGACAATGAGCAGTTCTTC,CASSPRTGLDNEQFF
TRBV6-5,15,TRBJ2-3,NA,TRBD2,TGTGCCAGCAGTTACTCCCTAGCGGGAACAGATACGCAGTATTTT,CASSYSLAGTDTQYF
TRBV29-1,17,TRBJ1-3,NA,NA,TGCAGCGTTGAAGTATTTGGGGGGTCGATCCCTGGAAACACCATATATTTT,CSVEVFGGSIPGNTIYF
TRBV5-1,14,TRBJ2-5,once,TRBD1,TGCGCCAGCTCCCAGGACAGGGTTGAAGAGACCCAGTACTTC,CASSQDRVEETQYF
TRBV5-4,11,TRBJ1-2,NA,NA,TGTGCCATCGGTCGGGGCTATGGCTACACCTTC,CAIGRGYGYTF
TRBV19,14,TRBJ2-7,NA,NA,TGTGCCAGTAGTATAGATGGGCCCTTTAACGAGCAGTACTTC,CASSIDGPFNEQYF
TRBV9,14,TRBJ1-5,NA,NA,TGTGCCAGCAGCCCTGGGAGCCTAAATCAGCCCCAGCATTTT,CASSPGSLNQPQHF
TRBV11-3,13,TRBJ2-5,NA,NA,TGTGCCAGCAGCTACGTTACAGAAGAGACCCAGTACTTC,CASSYVTEETQYF